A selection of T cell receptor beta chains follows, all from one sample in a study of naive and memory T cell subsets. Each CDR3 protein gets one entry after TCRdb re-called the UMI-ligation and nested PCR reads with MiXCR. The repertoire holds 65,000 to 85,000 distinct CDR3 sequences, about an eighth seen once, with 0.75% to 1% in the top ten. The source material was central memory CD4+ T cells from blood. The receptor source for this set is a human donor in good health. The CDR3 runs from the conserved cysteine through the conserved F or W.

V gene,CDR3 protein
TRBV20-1,CSARDAADQETQYF
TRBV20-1,CSARQISGTDTQYF
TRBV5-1,CASSFGTLYNEQFF
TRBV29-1,CSVDSGEGNQPQHF
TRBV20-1,CSAVTEREQYF
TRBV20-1,CSARTSGRVTKNIQYF
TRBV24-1,CATSDSRQGPLQETQYF
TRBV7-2,CATSGREGRTDTQYF
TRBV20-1,CSSGEGDTTAFF
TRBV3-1,CASSLRTGGVEGELFF
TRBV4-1,CASSPGTGVRTDTQYF
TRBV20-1,CSARDAGLITDTQYF
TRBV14,CASSHFTGTGGAFF
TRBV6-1,CASTAGSGANVLTF
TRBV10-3,CAISAGTGGNTGELFF
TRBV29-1,CSGGTGIAEAFF
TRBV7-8,CASSARDWEGTQYF
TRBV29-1,CSVVDSRTYTDTQYF
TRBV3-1,CASSQVDEQFF
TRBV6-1,CASREEGGYEQYF
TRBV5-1,CASSQGPGEAFF
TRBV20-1,CSARAGGNQPQHF
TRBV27,CASSLKGIGGNQPQHF
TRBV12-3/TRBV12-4,CASSFFQGAGEQYF
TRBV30,CASESGISYEQFF
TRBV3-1,CASSQVTSEHNEQFF
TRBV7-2,CASSFGQPGGADTQYF
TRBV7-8,CASSLGSYSEQYF
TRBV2,CASSDNRDGETQYF
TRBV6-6,CASRAPSTDTQYF
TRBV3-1,CASSRGRSDTQYF
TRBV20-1,CSARDQNGKVLSGELFF
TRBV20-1,CSATTGITDTQYF
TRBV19,CASSIGPDETQYF
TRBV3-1,CASSHTGNQPQHF
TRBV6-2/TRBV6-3,CASLPWRSDQPQHF
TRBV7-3,CASSSTGYQETQYF
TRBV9,CASSVTRTGLGEKLFF
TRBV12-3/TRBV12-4,CASSLGGSNEQFF
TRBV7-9,CASSQGLAGVLDEQFF
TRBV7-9,CASSFPGQGATNEKLFF
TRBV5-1,CASSVALGGTYEQYF
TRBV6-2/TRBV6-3,CASRPADRESGYTF
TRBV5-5,CASSLGYDLRGSNTIYF